One and the same sample provided the 21 T cell receptor beta chains below, sequenced in a study of low-dose radiotherapy and immunotherapy resistance in tumors. The PCR that amplified TCRs ran for 20 to 25 cycles, relying on a constant-region primer and a V-primer adapter. One entry per CDR3 protein results from TCRdb running MiXCR on the reads. Of tens of thousands of distinct CDR3 sequences in the sample, around 11% are singletons; the top ten hold about 6%. This sample's time point: before trial treatment. Sequenced material: PBMCs, taken before treatment. The receptors originated from a female donor with ovarian cancer.

This clonotype appeared many times. The V call is TRBV30, the J call TRBJ1-2, with D uncertain. V was trimmed by 3 bases and J by 6 bases, leaving 14 bases between them. The CDR3 covers 13 residues. CDR1 is GTSNPN, CDR2 SVGIG, per germline (reference sequence). The CDR3 coding sequence is TGTGCCTGGAGCCCGAGGCGCGGGGATGGCTACACCTTC. Its protein is CAWSPRRGDGYTF.

This clonotype was seen at least ten times. The chain has TRBV10-3 and TRBJ2-4; 9 nucleotides align to TRBD2. The germline CDR1 and CDR2 sequences are ENHRY and SYGVKD. V shed 0 bases, J shed 0 bases, and the junction held 6 bases outside the gene matches. The CDR3 extends over 18 amino acids. The CDR3 reads CAISESFSGGIAKNIQYF. The CDR3 region has the DNA TGTGCCATCAGTGAGTCGTTTAGCGGGGGAATAGCCAAAAACATTCAGTACTTC.

The rearrangement links TRBV20-1 to TRBJ2-7; unclear D gene. Trimming took off 3 bases at V and 3 bases at J, with 12 bases between the two ends. Germline V gives CDR1 DFQATT, CDR2 SNEGSKA (reference sequence). There are 13 residues in the CDR3. Here the CDR3 reads CSASPRPVYEQYF. The CDR3, as DNA: TGCAGTGCTAGTCCCAGGCCGGTCTACGAGCAGTACTTC.

Many counts were recorded for this clonotype. The gene calls are TRBV7-2 and TRBJ2-3; D is possibly TRBD2 (7 bases). Germline CDR1 SGHTA, CDR2 FQGNSA. Trimming removed 1 base from V and 2 bases from J, with 13 bases in between. The CDR3 has 16 residues. CDR3 nucleotides: TGTGCCAGCAGCTTAGTAGGGGGGGGAGTCACAGATACGCAGTATTTT. It yields the protein CASSLVGGGVTDTQYF.

V and J are TRBV7-2 and TRBJ1-2, with D hard to call. V lost 8 bases and J lost 4, with 20 bases in between. This CDR3 is built from 15 residues. Germline V gene lookup returns CDR1 SGHTA and CDR2 FQGNSA. This chain's CDR3 is CASSLLRTLSYGYTF. CDR3 sequence (DNA): TGTGCCAGCTCCCTACTCAGGACTCTCAGCTATGGCTACACCTTC.

Concerning this clonotype: One base separates it from a far larger clone, so it is likely a read error. The chain couples TRBV5-3 to TRBJ2-6; either TRBD1 or TRBD2 may fit D (5 bases each). TRBV5-3 is known as an ORF, though its function is uncertain. The CDR3 covers 15 residues. CDR3 nucleotide sequence: TGCGCCAGCACCGAACAGGAGGTAGGGGCCAACGTCCTGACTTTC. Its protein product is CASTEQEVGANVLTF.

This clonotype showed up many times. The CDR3 loop is CATSPGGFSLRGKETQYF. Written as DNA, the CDR3 is TGTGCCACCAGTCCAGGGGGCTTTTCCTTGCGGGGAAAAGAGACCCAGTACTTC. The J gene is TRBJ2-5, the V gene TRBV15, with 8 positions matching TRBD1. Germline V gene lookup returns CDR1 LNHNV and CDR2 YYDKDF (reference sequence). The CDR3 is made up of 18 amino acids. Trimming cost V 6 bases and J 3 bases; bases outside gene matches: 18.

This clonotype was seen only a few times. This chain joins TRBV2 and TRBJ2-2; 8 nucleotides match TRBD1. The CDR3 totals 15 residues. Germline trimming cut 1 base from V and 3 bases from J; bases unmatched to any gene: 1. Looked up from germline, CDR1 is SNHLY and CDR2 is FYNNEI. CDR3 coding DNA: TGTGCCAGCAGTGAAGGGACAGGGTACACCGGGGAGCTGTTTTTT. This gives the protein CASSEGTGYTGELFF.

This clonotype was seen at least ten times. The V and J genes are TRBV19 and TRBJ2-1, with TRBD2 matching over 9 bases. Germline V CDR1 and CDR2: LNHDA, SQIVND (reference sequence). Unmatched junction bases numbered 10, after V lost 0 bases and J lost 4 bases. The CDR3 has 18 residues. CDR3 sequence reads: CASSIELLAGYRYNEQFF. Written as DNA, the CDR3 is TGTGCCAGTAGTATAGAACTGCTAGCGGGGTACCGTTACAATGAGCAGTTCTTC.

This clonotype was detected many times. The V gene is TRBV20-1, the J gene TRBJ2-5; D might be TRBD2 (5 bases). The CDR3 is made up of 14 amino acids. The germline CDR1 and CDR2 sequences are DFQATT and SNEGSKA (reference sequence). Trimming shortened V by 0 bases and J by 5 bases, and 13 bases separated the two germline ends. The CDR3 DNA sequence: TGCAGTGCTAGAGATCGGGGTCCCGGGGAGACCCAGTACTTC. It translates to CSARDRGPGETQYF.

This clonotype is deemed medium-sized. V is TRBV18 and J is TRBJ2-7; D could derive from TRBD1 or TRBD2 (5 bases each). The germline V gene has CDR1 KGHSH and CDR2 LQKENI. V was clipped by 3 bases and J by 6 bases, with 15 bases between them. CDR3 length: 14 residues. The CDR3 reads CASSPRDPEGEQYF. The CDR3 DNA reads TGTGCCAGCTCACCTCGGGACCCCGAGGGCGAGCAGTACTTC. Using reference TRBV18 and TRBJ2-7 for the parts outside the CDR3, the full variable domain is NAGVMQNPRHLVRRRGQEARLRCSPMKGHSHVYWYRQLPEEGLKFMVYLQKENIIDESGMPKERFSAEFPKEGPSILRIQQVVRGDSAAYFCASSPRDPEGEQYFGPGTRLTVT.

This clonotype was detected a few times. CDR3 coding DNA: TGTGCCAGCAGTCTTGGGATTAGCGGGAGGGCCAATAATGATGAGCAGTTCTTC. It translates to CASSLGISGRANNDEQFF. This chain links TRBV25-1 with TRBJ2-1, with TRBD2 matching 11 bases. Per germline, CDR1 MGHDK and CDR2 SYGVNS. The CDR3 length is 18 residues. V lost 5 bases and J lost 8; bases outside the gene matches: 17.

This clonotype was observed many times. The chain combines TRBV12-5 with TRBJ2-3; D is unresolved. Trimming removed 5 bases at V and 2 bases at J, with 14 bases between. Germline-derived CDR1 and CDR2 are LGHNT and FRNRAP. The CDR3 consists of 15 residues. The CDR3 DNA is TGTGCTAGTGGTCCCTACGGGCGAAACACAGATACGCAGTATTTT. It codes for CASGPYGRNTDTQYF.

This clonotype was seen repeatedly, ten times or more. The gene calls are TRBV3-1 and TRBJ2-2; 7 bases line up with TRBD2. In germline, CDR1 is LGHDT, CDR2 YNNKEL (reference sequence). Trimming removed 2 bases from V and 4 bases from J; junction bases left unmatched: 13. This CDR3 comprises 18 residues. The CDR3 region has the DNA TGTGCCAGCAGCCAAATTCTTGGGAGGGGCCATGGCACCGGGGAGCTGTTTTTT. This sequence encodes CASSQILGRGHGTGELFF.

This clonotype was found many times. The J gene is TRBJ2-5, the V gene TRBV7-6, with 10 bases matching TRBD1. The V gene's germline CDR1 is SGHVS and CDR2 FNYEAQ. V was clipped by 4 bases and J by 4 bases; unmatched bases: 3. There are 14 residues in the CDR3. The CDR3 DNA follows: TGTGCCAGCAGCTCACGGACAGGGGGAGAGACCCAGTACTTC. Protein: CASSSRTGGETQYF.

This clonotype was picked up many times. V and J are TRBV18 and TRBJ1-6; D is uncertain. This CDR3 spans 14 amino acids. Trimming left V 0 bases short and J 4 bases short, with 4 bases between. CDR1 is KGHSH and CDR2 is LQKENI in the germline V gene. The CDR3 sequence is CASSPPGYNSPLHF. The DNA of the CDR3 is TGTGCCAGCTCACCACCGGGGTATAATTCACCCCTCCACTTT.

This clonotype showed up many times. The chain's CDR3 is CASSMHNEQFF. The CDR3 nucleotides are TGTGCCAGTAGTATGCACAATGAGCAGTTCTTC. The V gene is TRBV19, the J gene TRBJ2-1; D remains ambiguous. Trimming took off 3 bases at V and 5 bases at J, with 2 bases between the two ends. This CDR3 spans 11 amino acids. From germline, CDR1 is LNHDA and CDR2 SQIVND (reference sequence).

This clonotype appeared a few times. This may come from a read error, since a much larger clone is one base off. Since the CDR3 does not end with the conserved phenylalanine or tryptophan, this likely comes from a read error. The rearrangement links TRBV20-1 to TRBJ1-1, with 7 bases identical to TRBD1. Germline CDR1 DFQATT, CDR2 SNEGSKA (reference sequence). The CDR3 totals 12 residues. V lost 6 bases to trimming and J lost 6 bases; unmatched junction nucleotides: 7. The CDR3 spells CSAATGKAEAFL. The CDR3 region has the DNA TGCAGTGCGGCGACAGGGAAGGCTGAAGCTTTCTTG.

At least ten counts were recorded for this clonotype. This chain joins TRBV20-1 and TRBJ2-1, with D perhaps assigned TRBD1 or TRBD2 (5 bases each). Germline V lookup: CDR1 DFQATT, CDR2 SNEGSKA (reference sequence). V shed 6 bases and J shed 10 bases, with 13 bases lying between them. This CDR3 is 11 amino acids long. CDR3 in DNA: TGCAGTGCCGAGGGGTCTCTAGAGCAGTTCTTC. This gives the protein CSAEGSLEQFF.

This clonotype was counted at least ten times. The V and J genes are TRBV6-6 and TRBJ1-3; no firm D call. The V end was cut by 4 bases, the J end by 4 bases, with 14 bases between. Looked up from germline, CDR1 is MNHNY and CDR2 is SVGAGI (reference sequence). This CDR3 spans 15 amino acids. CDR3 DNA sequence: TGTGCCAGCAGTTTATCACCCCCTACCGGAAACACCATATATTTT. Translation: CASSLSPPTGNTIYF.

This chain connects TRBV2 to TRBJ2-5, with a weak D call TRBD2 (6 bases). The germline CDR1 and CDR2 sequences are SNHLY and FYNNEI. There are 14 residues in the CDR3. Trimming left V 2 bases short and J 1 base short, with 8 bases between. CDR3 residues: CASSEQGLQETQYF. In DNA, the CDR3 is TGTGCCAGCAGTGAACAGGGACTCCAAGAGACCCAGTACTTC.